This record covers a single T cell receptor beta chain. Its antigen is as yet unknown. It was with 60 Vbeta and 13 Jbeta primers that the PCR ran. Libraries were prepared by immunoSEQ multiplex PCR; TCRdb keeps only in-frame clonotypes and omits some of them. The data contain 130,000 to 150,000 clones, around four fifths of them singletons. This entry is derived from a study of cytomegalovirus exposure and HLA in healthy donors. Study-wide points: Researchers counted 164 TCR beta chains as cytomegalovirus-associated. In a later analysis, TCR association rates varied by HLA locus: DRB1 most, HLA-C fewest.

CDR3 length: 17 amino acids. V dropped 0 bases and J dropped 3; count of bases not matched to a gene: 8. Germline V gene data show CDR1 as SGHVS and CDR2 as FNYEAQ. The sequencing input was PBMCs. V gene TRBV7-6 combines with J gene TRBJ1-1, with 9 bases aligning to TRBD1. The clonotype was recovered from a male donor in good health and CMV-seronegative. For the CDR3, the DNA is TGTGCCAGCAGCTTAGCTCGCCGGGACAGGGCGGACACTGAAGCTTTCTTT. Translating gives CASSLARRDRADTEAFF. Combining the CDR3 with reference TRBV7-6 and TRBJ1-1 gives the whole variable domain GAGVSQSPRYKVTKRGQDVALRCDPISGHVSLYWYRQALGQGPEFLTYFNYEAQQDKSGLPNDRFSAERPEGSISTLTIQRTEQRDSAMYRCASSLARRDRADTEAFFGQGTRLTVV.